In its sample, the clone carrying this T cell receptor (beta chain) was seen once. Residents of about two dozen US areas, aged roughly 18 to 89 years, made up the participants. This CDR3 comprises 16 residues. V lost 5 bases and J lost 3; bases outside the gene matches: 5. The germline gives CDR1 MDHEN, CDR2 SYDVKM. The assay was immunoSEQ multiplex PCR, and TCRdb's table has in-frame clones only and misses some. This table has about 370,000 clones, roughly 89% appearing once. The data are from a study of blood T cell repertoires in COVID-19. The sample was PBMCs or T cells enriched from blood (not recorded which). The rearrangement links TRBV28 to TRBJ1-3, with 12 positions matching TRBD1. The TCR originated in a woman in her 30s who had recovered from COVID-19. CDR3 nucleotides: TGTGCCAGCAGTCCGGGACAGGGGGCAGGTGGAAACACCATATATTTT. Translation: CASSPGQGAGGNTIYF.